The entry below describes one T cell receptor beta chain. The antigen remains unidentified. This sample is drawn from a study of T cell responses to AZD1222 COVID-19 vaccine. Study-wide results and limits: No day 14 peak samples; only post-peak repertoires were characterized. At 160-218 and 743-854, vaccine-associated CD4 TCRs were dominant, and they spanned spike. Within unmutated variant regions lay the reported targets of nearly half of spike-specific TCRs.

The data were produced by immunoSEQ multiplex PCR, yet TCRdb's version contains in-frame clones alone and is incomplete. This table holds 250,000 or so clones, 80% to 95% found once. This CDR3 has 13 amino acids. The germline gives CDR1 SGHRS, CDR2 YFSETQ. The V end lost 0 bases, the J end lost 5 bases, and 8 bases lay between the germline ends. The chain joins TRBV5-1 to TRBJ1-1, with D unresolved. The sequence was obtained from an adult in good health. The sequenced sample was peripheral blood, obtained on day 0 of AZD1222 vaccination. DNA of the CDR3: TGCGCCAGCAGCTTGGCCCCGGGGACTGAAGCTTTCTTT. Translation gives CASSLAPGTEAFF.